This T cell receptor (beta chain) was observed in a study of cytomegalovirus exposure and HLA in healthy donors. Primers included in the PCR were 60 Vbeta and 13 Jbeta primers. Only in-frame clones appear in the TCRdb table, and some are missing; sequencing was by immunoSEQ multiplex PCR. In total, the table holds approximately 170,000 clones. This CDR3 has 17 residues. Looked up from germline, CDR1 is SEHNR and CDR2 is FQNEAQ (reference sequence). Losses at the gene ends were 4 bases for V and 3 bases for J; bases not matched to a gene: 9. The sequenced material came from PBMCs. The clonotype originates from a woman between 18 and 29 years old in good health and CMV-seropositive. The chain uses TRBV7-9 and TRBJ2-3, with 11 bases fitting TRBD2. CDR3 sequence reads: CASSSSTLAGVTDTQYF. CDR3 nucleotide sequence: TGTGCCAGCAGCTCATCGACACTAGCGGGAGTGACAGATACGCAGTATTTT. Looking up the rest from reference TRBV7-9 and TRBJ2-3 gives the full variable domain: DTGVSQNPRHKITKRGQNVTFRCDPISEHNRLYWYRQTLGQGPEFLTYFQNEAQLEKSRLLSDRFSAERPKGSFSTLEIQRTEQGDSAMYLCASSSSTLAGVTDTQYFGPGTRLTVL.